This TCR beta chain comes out of a study of shared clonotypes between healthy human individuals. The naive CD8 subset, CD45RO-negative cells positively selected for CCR7, excluded terminally differentiated effector memory CD45RA+ cells. The genomic DNA of each subset was split evenly across several immunoSEQ plates. Some clones are missing from TCRdb's copy, which holds only in-frame ones; the method was immunoSEQ multiplex PCR. The sample contains about 820,000 clones, 80% to 95% of which appear only once. This clonotype was obtained from a man aged 25 to 40 in good health. The sequenced sample consisted of naive CD8+ T cells sorted from blood.

The CDR3 is CASSTLAGGREQYF. DNA of the CDR3: TGTGCCAGCAGTACCCTAGCGGGAGGGCGCGAGCAGTACTTC. The genes are TRBV2 and TRBJ2-5; 12 nucleotides match TRBD2. The tail of the sequence fits TRBJ2-7 better, so the J call may be wrong. CDR1 SNHLY and CDR2 FYNNEI come from the germline V gene. The CDR3 runs 14 residues.